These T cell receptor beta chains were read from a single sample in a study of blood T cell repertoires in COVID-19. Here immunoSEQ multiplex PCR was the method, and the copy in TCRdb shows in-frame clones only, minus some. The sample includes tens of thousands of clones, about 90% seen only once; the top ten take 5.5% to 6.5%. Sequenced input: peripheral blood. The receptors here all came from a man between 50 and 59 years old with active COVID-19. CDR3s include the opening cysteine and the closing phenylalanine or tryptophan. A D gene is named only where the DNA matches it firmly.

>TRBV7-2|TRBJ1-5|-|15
CASSLAGGINQPQHF
TGTGCCAGCAGCTTGGCTGGGGGGATCAATCAGCCCCAGCATTTT
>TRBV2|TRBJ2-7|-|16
CASSGRNSGPSDEQYF
TGTGCCAGCAGTGGGAGAAATAGCGGCCCCTCGGACGAGCAGTACTTC
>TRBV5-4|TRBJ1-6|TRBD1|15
CASSLTRDRNSPLHF
TGTGCCAGCAGCTTAACCCGGGACAGAAATTCACCCCTCCACTTT
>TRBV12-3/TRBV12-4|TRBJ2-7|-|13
CASTGASSYEQYF
TGTGCCAGCACGGGTGCGAGCTCCTACGAGCAGTACTTC
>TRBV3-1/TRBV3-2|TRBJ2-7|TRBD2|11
CASSGGGEQYF
TGTGCCAGCAGCGGGGGGGGCGAGCAGTACTTC
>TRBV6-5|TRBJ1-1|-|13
CASSYGGATEAFF
TGTGCCAGCAGTTACGGGGGGGCCACTGAAGCTTTCTTT
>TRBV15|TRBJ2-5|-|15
CATSRWGVDQETQYF
TGTGCCACCAGCAGGTGGGGGGTGGACCAAGAGACCCAGTACTTC
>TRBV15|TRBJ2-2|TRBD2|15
CATSSLAGPTGELFF
TGTGCCACCAGCAGTCTAGCGGGGCCCACCGGGGAGCTGTTTTTT
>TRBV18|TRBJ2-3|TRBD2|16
CASSPSLAGGTDTQYF
TGTGCCAGCTCACCTTCCTTAGCGGGAGGCACAGATACGCAGTATTTT
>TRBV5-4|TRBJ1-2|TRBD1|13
CASSQGTDYGYTF
TGTGCCAGCAGCCAGGGGACAGACTATGGCTACACCTTC
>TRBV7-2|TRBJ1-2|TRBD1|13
CASSLGQGDGYTF
TGTGCCAGCAGCTTAGGACAGGGGGATGGCTACACCTTC